Included here is one T cell receptor (beta chain) sequence, with context. This sample was taken from a study of blood T cell repertoires in COVID-19. Sequencing used immunoSEQ multiplex PCR; TCRdb keeps in-frame clones, though not all of them. This table holds under 250,000 clones, about four fifths found once. V was shortened by 0 bases and J by 7 bases, with 4 bases between the two germline ends. Germline CDR1 and CDR2: SGHAT and FQNNGV. CDR3 size: 12 residues. The clonotype originates from a man aged 30 to 45 who had recovered from COVID-19. The rearrangement uses TRBV11-2 and TRBJ2-4; no reliable D call. The sample taken for sequencing was peripheral blood. CDR3 sequence: CASSLDRNIQYF. DNA of the CDR3: TGTGCCAGCAGCTTAGATCGGAACATTCAGTACTTC.